Only a few counts were recorded for the clone carrying this TCR beta chain. As yet, its antigen is unknown. This record belongs to a study of T-cell reconstitution after alpha-beta-depleted transplantation in children. V gave up 4 bases and J gave up 5 bases; unmatched junction bases: 9. The germline V gene encodes CDR1 LGHDT and CDR2 YNNKEL (reference sequence). CDR3 length: 15 residues. Findings and caveats of the study: It was reported that alpha-beta T cells came from several hundred expanded graft clones (about two months after transplant). The high TCRbeta diversity at day 60 in some patients came from surviving recipient T cells and thymic progenitors. When one year had passed after transplant, most T-cell counts and diversity came from newly produced T cells.

The library targeted TCRbeta and was prepared with unique molecular identifiers. MiXCR, applied by TCRdb to the PCR reads, yields one record per CDR3 protein. The data hold roughly 670,000 distinct CDR3 sequences, with around 13% observed a single time. The gene calls are TRBV3-1 and TRBJ2-7; 9 bases align to TRBD1. This clonotype originated in a girl aged 2-10 years with congenital amegakaryocytic thrombocytopenia, due to receive a stem cell transplant. This specimen consisted of PBMCs, obtained before TCRalphabeta/CD19-depleted stem cell transplant. CDR3 loop: CASSLLGTGSHEQYF. For the CDR3, the DNA is TGTGCCAGCAGCCTCCTCGGGACAGGGTCCCACGAGCAGTACTTC.